A selection of T cell receptor beta chains follows, all from one sample in a study of shared clonotypes between healthy human individuals. Method: immunoSEQ multiplex PCR; TCRdb's copy keeps in-frame clones and lacks some. The data hold more than 550,000 clones, with 90% to 95% observed a single time. The source material was naive CD8+ T cells sorted from blood. The receptor source for this set is a man aged 25-45 years in good health. Each CDR3 is given with its conserved first and last residue. Fields, in order: V gene, J gene, clone size, D gene, CDR3 protein, CDR3 DNA. A D gene is named only where the DNA matches it firmly. The size entry is marked missing in some rows and otherwise reads once, few, many or a size class.

V: TRBV5-6; J: TRBJ1-1; size: .; D: .; CDR3: CASSFEGHWNTEAFF; DNA: TGTGCCAGCAGCTTCGAGGGACATTGGAACACTGAAGCTTTCTTT
V: TRBV7-9; J: TRBJ2-1; size: .; D: .; CDR3: CASSFSNLRTRNEQFF; DNA: TGTGCCAGCAGCTTTTCCAATCTTCGGACGAGGAATGAGCAGTTCTTC
V: TRBV27; J: TRBJ2-7; size: .; D: TRBD2; CDR3: CASRSGGGRRSYEQYF; DNA: TGTGCCAGCAGGTCAGGCGGGGGGCGCAGGTCCTACGAGCAGTACTTC
V: TRBV28; J: TRBJ2-7; size: .; D: TRBD1; CDR3: CASSLKDRAYEQYF; DNA: TGTGCCAGCAGTTTAAAAGACAGGGCCTACGAGCAGTACTTC
V: TRBV6-1; J: TRBJ1-4; size: .; D: TRBD1; CDR3: CASEPTGRLKKLFF; DNA: TGTGCCAGCGAACCGACAGGGAGACTGAAAAAACTGTTTTTT
V: TRBV11-2; J: TRBJ2-7; size: .; D: .; CDR3: CASSFWGSSYEQYF; DNA: TGTGCCAGCAGCTTCTGGGGTTCGTCCTACGAGCAGTACTTC
V: TRBV4-1; J: TRBJ1-3; size: .; D: .; CDR3: CASSPRRVVSGNTIYF; DNA: TGCGCCAGCAGCCCCCGGAGGGTGGTTTCTGGAAACACCATATATTTT
V: TRBV27; J: TRBJ2-1; size: .; D: .; CDR3: CASSSRGPSYNEQFF; DNA: TGTGCCAGCAGTTCGAGGGGCCCTTCCTACAATGAGCAGTTCTTC
V: TRBV28; J: TRBJ2-7; size: .; D: .; CDR3: CASSPLEYEQYF; DNA: TGTGCCAGCAGCCCGTTGGAGTACGAGCAGTACTTC
V: TRBV6-6; J: TRBJ2-7; size: .; D: .; CDR3: CASSYRLEGAYEQYF; DNA: TGTGCCAGCAGTTACAGGCTAGAGGGAGCCTACGAGCAGTACTTC
V: TRBV9; J: TRBJ1-1; size: .; D: TRBD1; CDR3: CASSPPPTGSTEAFF; DNA: TGTGCCAGCAGCCCTCCACCGACAGGGAGCACTGAAGCTTTCTTT
V: TRBV9; J: TRBJ1-3; size: .; D: .; CDR3: CASSVGTSGNTIYF; DNA: TGTGCCAGCAGCGTAGGTACCTCTGGAAACACCATATATTTT
V: TRBV15; J: TRBJ2-7; size: .; D: TRBD2; CDR3: CATSDLTSGTYEQYF; DNA: TGTGCCACCAGCGATTTAACTAGCGGAACCTACGAGCAGTACTTC
V: TRBV7-7; J: TRBJ2-2; size: .; D: TRBD2; CDR3: CASSPRTSSLNTGELFF; DNA: TGTGCCAGCAGCCCCAGGACTAGCTCGCTTAACACCGGGGAGCTGTTTTTT
V: TRBV9; J: TRBJ2-3; size: .; D: .; CDR3: CASSGFTDTQYF; DNA: TGTGCCAGCAGTGGGTTCACAGATACGCAGTATTTT
V: TRBV13; J: TRBJ2-1; size: .; D: .; CDR3: CASSRTNQEYNEQFF; DNA: TGTGCCAGCAGTCGGACCAATCAGGAGTACAATGAGCAGTTCTTC
V: TRBV7-6; J: TRBJ2-2; size: once; D: TRBD2; CDR3: CASSFFSVGGRAGELFF; DNA: TGTGCCAGCAGCTTTTTCTCTGTAGGCGGGAGGGCCGGGGAGCTGTTTTTT
V: TRBV9; J: TRBJ2-5; size: .; D: TRBD2; CDR3: CASSAIAGSQETQYF; DNA: TGTGCCAGCAGCGCGATAGCGGGTTCCCAAGAGACCCAGTACTTC
V: TRBV29-1; J: TRBJ2-1; size: .; D: TRBD1; CDR3: CSVELRTGRYNNEQFF; DNA: TGCAGCGTTGAATTACGGACAGGGAGGTATAACAATGAGCAGTTCTTC
V: TRBV7-9; J: TRBJ2-7; size: .; D: .; CDR3: CASSKGGAYEQYF; DNA: TGTGCCAGCAGCAAGGGGGGGGCCTACGAGCAGTACTTC
V: TRBV18; J: TRBJ2-1; size: .; D: .; CDR3: CASSPGDRDNEQFF; DNA: TGTGCCAGCTCACCAGGGGATAGAGACAATGAGCAGTTCTTC
V: TRBV29-1; J: TRBJ2-7; size: .; D: .; CDR3: CSIRGTPMIYEQYF; DNA: TGCAGCATCCGCGGGACACCCATGATCTACGAGCAGTACTTC
V: TRBV7-9; J: TRBJ2-1; size: .; D: TRBD2; CDR3: CASRPPSGLNEQFF; DNA: TGTGCCAGCAGACCTCCTAGCGGGTTGAATGAGCAGTTCTTC
V: TRBV7-2; J: TRBJ1-5; size: .; D: .; CDR3: CASSLEQIGYQPQHF; DNA: TGTGCCAGCAGCTTAGAACAGATAGGGTATCAGCCCCAGCATTTT
V: TRBV27; J: TRBJ2-3; size: .; D: .; CDR3: CASSFQDSTDTQYF; DNA: TGTGCCAGCAGTTTCCAGGATAGCACAGATACGCAGTATTTT
V: TRBV2; J: TRBJ2-1; size: .; D: TRBD2; CDR3: CASSAGRADNEQFF; DNA: TGTGCCAGCAGTGCCGGGAGGGCCGACAATGAGCAGTTCTTC
V: TRBV2; J: TRBJ2-7; size: .; D: TRBD1; CDR3: CASSFGQGLGEQYF; DNA: TGTGCCAGCAGTTTCGGACAGGGACTCGGCGAGCAGTACTTC
V: TRBV6-5; J: TRBJ1-1; size: .; D: .; CDR3: CASRKTGNTEAFF; DNA: TGTGCCAGCAGAAAGACAGGTAACACTGAAGCTTTCTTT
V: TRBV4-1; J: TRBJ2-7; size: once; D: .; CDR3: CASSQDSRAGRHEQYF; DNA: TGCGCCAGCAGCCAGGATTCAAGGGCAGGGCGGCACGAGCAGTACTTC
V: TRBV6-1; J: TRBJ1-1; size: .; D: TRBD1; CDR3: CASSGLDYRGRTEAFF; DNA: TGTGCCAGCAGTGGCCTGGATTATAGGGGGCGAACTGAAGCTTTCTTT
V: TRBV11-2; J: TRBJ2-7; size: .; D: .; CDR3: CASSHGKFGRHEQYF; DNA: TGTGCCAGCAGCCACGGAAAATTCGGGCGGCACGAGCAGTACTTC
V: TRBV21-1; J: TRBJ2-7; size: .; D: .; CDR3: CASSQTPGSGRALELYEQYF; DNA: TGTGCCAGCAGCCAAACTCCTGGTAGCGGGAGGGCCCTCGAACTATACGAGCAGTACTTC
V: TRBV29-1; J: TRBJ1-2; size: .; D: TRBD1; CDR3: CSVRTGGGYGYTF; DNA: TGCAGCGTTCGGACAGGGGGCGGCTATGGCTACACCTTC
V: TRBV7-8; J: TRBJ2-2; size: .; D: .; CDR3: CASSLAGASGELFF; DNA: TGTGCCAGCAGCTTAGCGGGAGCCTCCGGGGAGCTGTTTTTT
V: TRBV6-1; J: TRBJ1-2; size: .; D: TRBD1; CDR3: CASSELQGQSNYGYTF; DNA: TGTGCCAGCAGTGAACTCCAGGGACAGTCTAACTATGGCTACACCTTC
V: TRBV7-3; J: TRBJ2-7; size: .; D: .; CDR3: CASSLTGGRHEQYF; DNA: TGTGCCAGCAGCTTAACAGGGGGACGGCACGAGCAGTACTTC
V: TRBV19; J: TRBJ2-7; size: .; D: .; CDR3: CASMDELIDEQYF; DNA: TGTGCCAGTATGGATGAATTAATTGACGAGCAGTACTTC
V: TRBV7-9; J: TRBJ2-1; size: .; D: .; CDR3: CASSLDSRINEQFF; DNA: TGTGCCAGCAGCTTAGACTCCCGAATCAATGAGCAGTTCTTC
V: TRBV27; J: TRBJ1-5; size: once; D: .; CDR3: CASSHRDSNQPQHF; DNA: TGTGCCAGCAGCCACCGGGACAGCAATCAGCCCCAGCATTTT
V: TRBV7-7; J: TRBJ2-1; size: .; D: TRBD2; CDR3: CASSKGLAGEPHNEQFF; DNA: TGTGCCAGCAGCAAGGGACTAGCGGGAGAACCGCACAATGAGCAGTTCTTC
V: TRBV4-1; J: TRBJ2-5; size: .; D: .; CDR3: CASSPAAGDTQETQYF; DNA: TGCGCCAGCAGCCCCGCCGCGGGGGACACACAAGAGACCCAGTACTTC
V: TRBV13; J: TRBJ2-7; size: .; D: TRBD1; CDR3: CASSFLIGQGSHEQYF; DNA: TGTGCCAGCAGCTTCTTAATAGGACAGGGTTCTCACGAGCAGTACTTC
V: TRBV5-4; J: TRBJ2-3; size: .; D: TRBD1; CDR3: CASSLDGQGAGLGTDTQYF; DNA: TGTGCCAGCAGCTTAGATGGACAGGGGGCAGGTCTGGGCACAGATACGCAGTATTTT
V: TRBV28; J: TRBJ1-3; size: once; D: .; CDR3: CASRWTSDSGNTIYF; DNA: TGTGCCAGCAGATGGACGTCTGACTCTGGAAACACCATATATTTT
V: TRBV27; J: TRBJ1-5; size: .; D: .; CDR3: CASSSAGRLQPQHF; DNA: TGTGCCAGCAGTTCCGCGGGACGTCTTCAGCCCCAGCATTTT
V: TRBV7-9; J: TRBJ2-7; size: .; D: .; CDR3: CASSLGTYEQYF; DNA: TGTGCCAGCAGCTTAGGAACGTACGAGCAGTACTTC
V: TRBV2; J: TRBJ2-2; size: .; D: .; CDR3: CASSVVTGELFF; DNA: TGTGCCAGCAGTGTCGTCACCGGGGAGCTGTTTTTT
V: TRBV27; J: TRBJ1-1; size: .; D: TRBD1; CDR3: CASSLLGQGNTEAFF; DNA: TGTGCCAGCAGTCTACTCGGACAGGGGAACACTGAAGCTTTCTTT
V: TRBV7-7; J: TRBJ2-2; size: .; D: .; CDR3: CASSQMYTGELFF; DNA: TGTGCCAGCAGCCAAATGTATACCGGGGAGCTGTTTTTT
V: TRBV5-5; J: TRBJ2-1; size: .; D: .; CDR3: CASSLVADYYNEQFF; DNA: TGTGCCAGCAGCTTGGTTGCGGACTATTACAATGAGCAGTTCTTC
V: TRBV7-6; J: TRBJ2-7; size: .; D: TRBD2; CDR3: CASSLDIGLAAKGEQYF; DNA: TGTGCCAGCAGCTTAGACATAGGGCTAGCGGCTAAGGGCGAGCAGTACTTC
V: TRBV4-3; J: TRBJ1-3; size: once; D: .; CDR3: CASSHSPEVADSGNTIYF; DNA: TGCGCCAGCAGCCATTCCCCGGAGGTGGCAGACTCTGGAAACACCATATATTTT
V: TRBV29-1; J: TRBJ2-2; size: .; D: TRBD1; CDR3: CSVEVPGQGAGELFF; DNA: TGCAGCGTTGAAGTCCCGGGACAGGGGGCCGGGGAGCTGTTTTTT
V: TRBV6-1; J: TRBJ2-7; size: .; D: TRBD2; CDR3: CASGLGAGAYEQYF; DNA: TGTGCCAGCGGCCTAGGTGCGGGAGCCTACGAGCAGTACTTC
V: TRBV10-3; J: TRBJ2-1; size: .; D: TRBD2; CDR3: CAISSAGGNLDEQFF; DNA: TGTGCCATCAGTAGCGCGGGAGGTAATCTGGATGAGCAGTTCTTC